This paragraph covers one T cell receptor (beta chain) sequence. The antigen remains undetermined. From the 5' RACE reads, TCRdb called clonotypes with MiXCR, one entry per CDR3 protein. The sample shows about 55,000 distinct CDR3 sequences, 20% to 25% of them seen only once. Per germline, CDR1 SGHRS and CDR2 YFSETQ. This CDR3 is 16 amino acids long. Trimming left V 4 bases short and J 3 bases short, with 17 bases between. The sorted Tregs were CD4+CD25+CD127-/low cells. Points from the study as a whole: In terms of TCR gene usage, tumor memory CD4+ T cells clustered together with blood and lymph node memory CD4+ cells, as well as with lymph node naive CD4+ cells.

This receptor was identified in a female donor with breast cancer. The rearrangement uses TRBV5-1 and TRBJ2-4; TRBD2 might be the D (5 bases). Sequencing was carried out using tumor-infiltrating Tregs sorted from the breast tumor. DNA of the CDR3: TGCGCCAGCAGCCCCTTCACCGGGATGGTCAAAAACATTCAGTACTTC. This sequence encodes CASSPFTGMVKNIQYF. The variable domain in full, completed from reference TRBV5-1 and TRBJ2-4, reads KAGVTQTPRYLIKTRGQQVTLSCSPISGHRSVSWYQQTPGQGLQFLFEYFSETQRNKGNFPGRFSGRQFSNSRSEMNVSTLELGDSALYLCASSPFTGMVKNIQYFGAGTRLSVL.